The 9 T cell receptor beta chains below were found in one sample sequenced in a study of Graves' ophthalmopathy and Graves' hyperthyroidism. TCR beta CDR3 amplification used RNA transcripts. RT-PCR in the first round used HTBI primers; a second-round multiplex PCR followed. TCRdb independently ran MiXCR on the multiplex PCR reads; one entry per CDR3 protein. The data show about 500,000 distinct CDR3 sequences, 13% to 15% seen once. Material for sequencing was blood. These receptors came from a woman aged 30 to 39 with Graves' ophthalmopathy.

This clonotype has at least ten counts. The chain recombines TRBV12-3 or TRBV12-4 with TRBJ1-5; TRBD1 matches at 8 bases. The V gene end was trimmed by 3 bases and the J gene end by 3 bases; junction bases not matched to a gene: 16. CDR3 length: 19 residues. The CDR3 region is CASSFLNIPRTGPNQPQHF. For the CDR3, the DNA is TGTGCCAGCAGTTTCCTAAATATCCCCCGGACAGGGCCCAATCAGCCCCAGCATTTT.

This clonotype was detected many times. The chain recombines TRBV6-5 with TRBJ1-1; 7 bases are shared with TRBD1. V shed 5 bases and J 4 bases; nucleotides not matched to a gene: 1. From germline, CDR1 is MNHEY and CDR2 SVGAGI. The CDR3 is 12 residues long. CDR3 coding DNA: TGTGCCAGCAGTCACAGGGGCACTGAAGCTTTCTTT. Translating it yields CASSHRGTEAFF.

At least ten counts were recorded for this clonotype. The chain employs TRBV6-5 and TRBJ1-1; the D gene is possibly TRBD1 (6 bases). Trimming stripped 2 bases from V and 1 base from J, with 11 bases between. Germline loops: CDR1 MNHEY, CDR2 SVGAGI. CDR3 length: 15 amino acids. CDR3 in amino acids: CASSYAPDRNTEAFF. DNA of the CDR3: TGTGCCAGCAGTTACGCGCCGGACAGGAACACTGAAGCTTTCTTT.

The sample holds many counts of this clonotype. This chain links TRBV6-5 with TRBJ1-5; 7 bases line up with TRBD1. There are 16 residues in the CDR3. Losses at the gene ends were 0 bases for V and 4 bases for J; bases not matched to a gene: 6. Germline V gives CDR1 MNHEY, CDR2 SVGAGI. CDR3 coding DNA: TGTGCCAGCAGTTACTCCCCGGGACAGTTAAATCAGCCCCAGCATTTT. It is translated as CASSYSPGQLNQPQHF.

This clonotype was found a few times. The V and J genes are TRBV2 and TRBJ1-2, with D unresolved. Between the trimmed V and J ends, which lost 7 bases and 2 bases, there was a span of 14 bases. CDR3 length: 14 residues. Germline V lookup: CDR1 SNHLY, CDR2 FYNNEI. The DNA for the CDR3 is TGTGCCAGCAAGTTTCAGAATTTAAACTATGGCTACACCTTC. Translation: CASKFQNLNYGYTF.

This clonotype was seen repeatedly, ten times or more. The chain links TRBV12-3 or TRBV12-4 to TRBJ2-7; D is possibly TRBD1 (5 bases). This CDR3 comprises 14 residues. V was trimmed by 2 bases and J by 5 bases, leaving 13 bases between them. DNA for the CDR3: TGTGCCAGCAGTTTATCTGTCAGGGCCCACGAGCAGTACTTC. Its translation is CASSLSVRAHEQYF.

For this clonotype: This may arise from a read error, as a much more abundant clone is one base away. The CDR3, as DNA: TGTGCCAGCAGTGAGATTCTCGGGACCACGTCCGAGCAGGACTTC. Its translation is CASSEILGTTSEQDF. V and J are TRBV6-1 and TRBJ2-7, with D possibly being TRBD1 or TRBD2 (5 bases each). Germline CDR1 MNHNS, CDR2 SASEGT. The CDR3 has 15 residues.

This clonotype showed up just a few times. The CDR3 loop reads CASSLHRDSYEQYF. In DNA, the CDR3 is TGCGCCAGCAGCCTTCACAGGGATTCCTACGAGCAGTACTTC. V usage is TRBV4-1 and J usage is TRBJ2-7, with D possibly TRBD1 on 6 matching bases. Germline V gene sequence: CDR1 MGHRA, CDR2 YSYEKL. The CDR3 runs to 14 residues. Between the trimmed V and J ends, which lost 4 bases and 1 base, there was a span of 11 bases.

V and J are TRBV20-1 and TRBJ1-3; 7 bases line up with TRBD1. V dropped 3 bases and J dropped 4; count of bases not matched to a gene: 12. The CDR3 spans 16 residues. CDR1 and CDR2 from the germline V gene are DFQATT and SNEGSKA (reference sequence). The CDR3 sequence is CSARGLDRLGGNTIYF. The CDR3 DNA reads TGCAGTGCTAGGGGCCTGGACAGGCTCGGGGGAAACACCATATATTTT.